This TCR beta chain was sequenced during a study of identical twins. Concerning this clonotype itself: The antigen is undetermined.

Study results and limitations: Analyses based on zero insertions could be partly confounded by invariant MAIT and iNKT cells. For cord blood, abundant beta clonotypes had fewer insertions, unlike memory repertoires, which showed none.

Healthy Caucasians made up all donors. Unique molecular identifiers were in the cDNA, with template-switch universal primer binding. A single record per CDR3 protein comes from TCRdb applying MiXCR to the 5' RACE reads. The sample gives roughly 710,000 distinct CDR3 sequences, approximately 6% of which show up once; around 2% is in the top ten. Sequencing was done on a sample of naive T cells sorted from blood. The clonotype originates from a man aged 18 to 35 in good health.

The CDR3 sequence is CASSQLPGQPYEQYF. DNA for the CDR3: TGCGCCAGCAGCCAGCTACCGGGACAGCCTTACGAGCAGTACTTC. The chain couples TRBV4-3 to TRBJ2-7; 7 bases fit TRBD1. The germline V gene encodes CDR1 LGHNA and CDR2 YSLEER. V lost 3 bases to trimming and J lost 4 bases; unmatched junction nucleotides: 9. The CDR3 has 15 residues.